Each of the 11 T cell receptor beta chains below was sequenced from the same sample in a study of identical twins (dated by TCRdb to the mid-2010s). The library came from 5' RACE. This sample was sequenced with an Illumina HiSeq 2000. The public reads were reanalyzed by TCRdb: fastp trimming at Q25, MiXCR alignment, in-frame beta chains only. Every entry covers one CDR3 protein and lists the most common genes and DNA from its rows. A total of roughly 720,000 distinct CDR3 sequences appear in this sample, 18% of them only once. The ten top clones hold 10% to 15% of the sample. The data also belong to a second study, concerning T cells expressing NK-cell markers.

The sequencing sample was made of PBMCs. The origin of the receptors is a woman younger than 30 in good health.

The rearrangement uses TRBV27 and TRBJ2-7; unclear D gene. Germline loops: CDR1 MNHEY, CDR2 SMNVEV (reference sequence). CDR3 length: 14 amino acids. V was pared by 2 bases and J by 10 bases, with 18 bases between. CDR3 in amino acids: CASSLIPMARDQYF. The CDR3 nucleotides are TGTGCCAGCAGTTTAATCCCCATGGCCCGCGACCAGTACTTC.

This clonotype was observed a handful of times. The chain is built from TRBV20-1 and TRBJ1-2, with D uncertain. The CDR3 contains 13 residues. Germline CDR1 DFQATT, CDR2 SNEGSKA (reference sequence). V lost 0 bases to trimming and J lost 4 bases, with 9 bases between them. CDR3 nucleotides: TGCAGTGCTAGAGATTTAAAGGGCTATGGCTACACCTTC. Protein sequence: CSARDLKGYGYTF.

This clonotype was counted between two and nine times. The rearrangement uses TRBV29-1 and TRBJ1-1; TRBD1 aligns across 9 bases. Germline V gives CDR1 SQVTM, CDR2 ANQGSEA. J was trimmed by 4 bases and V by 7 bases; bases with no gene match: 4. The CDR3 is made up of 12 amino acids. The CDR3 protein is CSASGQGTEAFF. CDR3 sequence (DNA): TGCAGCGCCTCGGGACAGGGCACTGAAGCTTTCTTT. Looking up the rest from reference TRBV29-1 and TRBJ1-1 gives the full variable domain: SAVISQKPSRDICQRGTSLTIQCQVDSQVTMMFWYRQQPGQSLTLIATANQGSEATYESGFVIDKFPISRPNLTFSTLTVSNMSPEDSSIYLCSASGQGTEAFFGQGTRLTVV.

CDR3 region: CASTQRRTGLINEQYF. Written as DNA, the CDR3 is TGTGCCAGCACCCAAAGGAGGACAGGGCTTATCAACGAGCAGTACTTC. The chain joins TRBV2 to TRBJ2-7; TRBD1 matches 8 bases. The germline gives CDR1 SNHLY, CDR2 FYNNEI. The CDR3 consists of 16 residues. V was clipped by 7 bases and J by 5 bases; unmatched bases: 16. Supplemented by reference TRBV2 and TRBJ2-7, the full variable domain reads EPEVTQTPSHQVTQMGQEVILRCVPISNHLYFYWYRQILGQKVEFLVSFYNNEISEKSEIFDDQFSVERPDGSNFTLKIRSTKLEDSAMYFCASTQRRTGLINEQYFGPGTRLTVT.

V is TRBV5-1 and J is TRBJ2-2; TRBD2 matches 14 bases. The germline V gene encodes CDR1 SGHRS and CDR2 YFSETQ. J lost 0 bases, V lost 2 bases, and 6 bases had no gene match. This CDR3 is built from 19 residues. CDR3 in DNA: TGCGCCAGCAGCTTTGCGGGACTAGCGGGGGTCTCGAACACCGGGGAGCTGTTTTTT. Translated, it gives CASSFAGLAGVSNTGELFF.

The chain couples TRBV20-1 to TRBJ2-7; no firm D call. Germline CDR1 DFQATT, CDR2 SNEGSKA (reference sequence). The length of the CDR3 is 12 residues. V was clipped by 7 bases and J by 9 bases, with 19 bases between them. CDR3 DNA: TGCAGTGGGTTAGTTGCTGGGGATGGGCAGTACTTC. Translating gives CSGLVAGDGQYF.

This clonotype was observed a few times. The chain has TRBV9 and TRBJ1-6; the D is unclear. The CDR3 extends over 16 amino acids. Per germline, CDR1 SGDLS and CDR2 YYNGEE. The V end lost 0 bases, the J end lost 7 bases, and 14 bases lay between the germline ends. The CDR3 protein is CASSVGLVGMNSPLHF. DNA of the CDR3: TGTGCCAGCAGCGTAGGTCTGGTTGGTATGAATTCACCCCTCCACTTT.

This clonotype was found many times. The chain combines TRBV12-3 or TRBV12-4 with TRBJ2-7, with 12 bases identical to TRBD2. The trim removed 5 bases at V and 2 bases at J, leaving 4 bases unmatched. The CDR3 is 15 amino acids. CDR3 region: CASSPRTSGTYEQYF. As DNA, the CDR3 is TGTGCCAGCAGTCCCCGGACTAGCGGGACCTACGAGCAGTACTTC.

Regarding this clonotype: Mismatch with germline at one junction end may stem from a read error. The chain couples TRBV2 to TRBJ2-1; 12 positions agree with TRBD2. The germline gives CDR1 SNHLY, CDR2 FYNNEI. CDR3 length equals 14 residues. DNA of the CDR3: TGTGCCAGCAGTTTCCGGACTAGCGGGATGAGGCGGGTCTTC. Encoded protein: CASSFRTSGMRRVF.

The chain combines TRBV20-1 with TRBJ2-3; TRBD2 matches at 7 bases. The CDR3 is 16 residues long. In germline, CDR1 is DFQATT, CDR2 SNEGSKA (reference sequence). The CDR3 reads CTTPPRLAVSTDTQYF. CDR3 in DNA: TGCACAACTCCCCCAAGGCTAGCGGTTAGCACAGATACGCAGTATTTT.

The CDR3 DNA reads as TGTGCCAGCAGCTTAGGTATCGGAACTAGCACAGATACGCAGTATTTT. It encodes CASSLGIGTSTDTQYF. This chain joins TRBV11-2 and TRBJ2-3; D is ambiguous. With 1 base removed from V and 0 bases from J, the gap between germline ends came to 11 bases. The CDR3 runs 16 residues. Germline V gene data show CDR1 as SGHAT and CDR2 as FQNNGV.